Below, one T cell receptor (beta chain) is given with its context. This receptor's antigen is unknown. Within one base of it there is no much larger clone, and no base qualities were kept. Library construction relied on the immunoSEQ multiplex PCR assay. The table comes from immuneACCESS by way of TCRdb, which keeps in-frame sequences with V and J called. Part of the clones is missing from these tables; in studies checked, under half for an unresolved V gene and the rest for unknown reasons. In this sample the table shows 700,000 or so clones, approximately 83% of which occur a single time. The top ten clonotypes cover 0.0095% to 0.013% of the sample. These data are taken from a study of shared T cell receptors in the human thymus (dated by TCRdb to the early 2020s). At the level of the whole study: The study examined how self-reactive, shared T-cell receptor alpha chains are generated in the human thymus.

The CDR3 numbers 16 residues from cysteine through phenylalanine. Kept here is only the CDR3 DNA, which spans 48 bases and is read in frame from base 1. CDR1 SNHLY and CDR2 FYNNEI were looked up in the germline V gene. V is shortened by 6 bases, J by 1 base, and the region joining them spans 16 bases. This sample was shared with a second study, whose subject was human thymus T cells. That second publication adds: Immunologically healthy infants undergoing open corrective cardiac surgery for congenital heart defects in Finland were used as donors. The thymus tissue came from surgical resects taken out during corrective cardiac surgery. Biased V and J gene segment usage appeared to be present in both thymic and peripheral blood repertoires. According to the related research, thymic TCR repertoires were highly overlapping among unrelated individuals. The study characterized TCR alpha and beta repertoires from fewer than 10 infant thymus samples and four related peripheral blood samples. The cohort included several male and two female infants, with donor ages spanning 7 to 244 days. Thymocytes were mechanically released from the tissue and were stored as pellets of roughly 9-33 million cells at -70 degrees C. A QIAsymphony instrument was used to extract genomic DNA from frozen cell pellets. The immunoSEQ multiplex PCR assay was used to amplify the TCRB and TCRAD loci from a standardized quantity of quality-controlled genomic DNA. The amplicons spanned the V(D)J region and were long enough to cover the CDR3 and allow V and J genes to be identified. Through the commercial immunoSEQ service, the amplicons were sequenced on an Illumina platform. Primer bias and sequencing errors were corrected as previously described, and TCRAD and TCRB were defined on the basis of the IMGT database. The repertoires were analysed using immunoSEQ Analyzer 3.0 and VDJTools for basic statistics, V/J segment usage, diversity estimates, rarefaction and pairwise overlap. To estimate diversity, the Chao1, ChaoE, Efron-Thisted, Shannon and inverse Simpson indices were applied, and diversity was also estimated on datasets down-sampled to the smallest sample. For repertoire overlap, CDR3 nucleotide sequence, V gene and J gene had to match strictly, and clustering was done by Jaccard-based multidimensional scaling. On average, thymus samples gave 800,000 or so unique TCRB clonotypes, whereas blood samples gave around 80,000.

This TCR came from a girl in the first two years of life with a congenital heart defect. Donor details come from another sample of the same person, matched by shared clones. The sequence joins TRBV2 to TRBJ1-5; the best D guess is TRBD1, with 5 bases matching. What was sequenced was thymocytes. Here is the DNA: TGTGCCAGCAGCAAAACCAGGGCAGCGAGCAATCAGCCCCAGCATTTT. Its protein product is CASSKTRAASNQPQHF.